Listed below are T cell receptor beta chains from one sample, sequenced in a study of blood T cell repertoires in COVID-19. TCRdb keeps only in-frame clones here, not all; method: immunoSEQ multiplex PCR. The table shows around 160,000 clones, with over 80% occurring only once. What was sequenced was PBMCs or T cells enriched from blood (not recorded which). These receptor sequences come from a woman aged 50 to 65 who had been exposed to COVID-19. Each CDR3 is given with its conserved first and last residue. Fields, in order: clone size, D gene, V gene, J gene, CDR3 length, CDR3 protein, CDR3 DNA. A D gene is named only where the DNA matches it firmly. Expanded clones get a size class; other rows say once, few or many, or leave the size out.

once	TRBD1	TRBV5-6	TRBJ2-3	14	CASSLNRGADTQYF	TGTGCCAGCAGCCTGAACAGGGGTGCAGATACGCAGTATTTT
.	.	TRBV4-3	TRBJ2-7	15	CASSQEPMGADEQYF	TGCGCCAGCAGCCAAGAACCTATGGGGGCGGACGAGCAGTACTTC
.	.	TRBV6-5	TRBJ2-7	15	CASSPTQGFHYEQYF	TGTGCCAGCAGTCCAACTCAGGGCTTTCATTACGAGCAGTACTTC
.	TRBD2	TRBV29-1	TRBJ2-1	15	CSVEGLAGNYNEQFF	TGCAGCGTTGAAGGCTTAGCGGGGAACTACAATGAGCAGTTCTTC
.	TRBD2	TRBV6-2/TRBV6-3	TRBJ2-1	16	CASSYSGSGVYNEQFF	TGTGCCAGCAGTTACAGCGGTAGCGGGGTCTACAATGAGCAGTTCTTC
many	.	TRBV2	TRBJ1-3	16	CASSWRSLRSGNTIYF	TGTGCCAGCAGCTGGAGGTCTCTAAGATCTGGAAACACCATATATTTT
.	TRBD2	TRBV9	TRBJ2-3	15	CASSVAAGAADTQYF	TGTGCCAGCAGCGTAGCGGCGGGAGCGGCAGATACGCAGTATTTT
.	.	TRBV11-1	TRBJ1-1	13	CASSRTRNTEAFF	TGTGCCAGCAGCCGGACAAGGAACACTGAAGCTTTCTTT
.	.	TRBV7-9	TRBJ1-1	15	CASSLDGPGDTEAFF	TGTGCCAGCAGCTTAGACGGTCCCGGGGACACTGAAGCTTTCTTT
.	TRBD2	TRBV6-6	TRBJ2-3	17	CASSRRSLAGGVDTQYF	TGTGCCAGCAGTCGCCGGAGTCTAGCGGGAGGGGTAGATACGCAGTATTTT
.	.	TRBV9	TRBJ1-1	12	CASRPGNTEAFF	TGTGCCAGCAGGCCGGGGAACACTGAAGCTTTCTTT
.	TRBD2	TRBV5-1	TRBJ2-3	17	CASSLGGTSALTDTQYF	TGCGCCAGCAGCTTGGGAGGGACTAGCGCGCTCACAGATACGCAGTATTTT
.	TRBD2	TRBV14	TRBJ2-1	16	CASSPLSGRATNEQFF	TGTGCCAGCAGCCCCCTTAGCGGGAGGGCCACCAATGAGCAGTTCTTC
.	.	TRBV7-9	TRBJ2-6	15	CASSLGSSGANVLTF	TGTGCCAGCAGCTTAGGTTCGTCTGGGGCCAACGTCCTGACTTTC
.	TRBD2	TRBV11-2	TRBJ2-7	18	CASSLAALPGGRTYEQYF	TGTGCCAGCAGCTTAGCCGCCTTACCCGGGGGGAGAACCTACGAGCAGTACTTC
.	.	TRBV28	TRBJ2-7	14	CASSFSEGRYEQYF	TGTGCCAGCAGTTTTAGCGAGGGGAGGTACGAGCAGTACTTC
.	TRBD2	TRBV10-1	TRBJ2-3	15	CARHRTSGSTDTQYF	TGCGCCAGGCATAGGACTAGCGGCTCCACAGATACGCAGTATTTT
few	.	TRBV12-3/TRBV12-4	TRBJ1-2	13	CASSSRRGYGYTF	TGTGCCAGCAGTTCCCGACGGGGGTATGGCTACACCTTC
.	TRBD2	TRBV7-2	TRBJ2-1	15	CASSSLAGRNNEQFF	TGTGCCAGCAGCTCTCTAGCGGGGCGAAACAATGAGCAGTTCTTC
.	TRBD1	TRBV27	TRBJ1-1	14	CASSLNRGKAEAFF	TGTGCCAGCAGTTTAAACAGGGGTAAGGCTGAAGCTTTCTTT
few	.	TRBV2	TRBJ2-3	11	CASSLADTQYF	TGTGCCAGCAGTCTTGCAGATACGCAGTATTTT
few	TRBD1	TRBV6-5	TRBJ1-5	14	CASNKEQGRQPQHF	TGTGCCAGCAACAAGGAACAGGGGCGACAGCCCCAGCATTTT
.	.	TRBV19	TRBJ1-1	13	CASSKQGNTEAFF	TGTGCCAGTAGTAAACAGGGGAACACTGAAGCTTTCTTT
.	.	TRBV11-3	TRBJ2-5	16	CASSLGGVSGPETQYF	TGTGCCAGCAGCTTAGGGGGAGTGTCGGGCCCGGAGACCCAGTACTTC